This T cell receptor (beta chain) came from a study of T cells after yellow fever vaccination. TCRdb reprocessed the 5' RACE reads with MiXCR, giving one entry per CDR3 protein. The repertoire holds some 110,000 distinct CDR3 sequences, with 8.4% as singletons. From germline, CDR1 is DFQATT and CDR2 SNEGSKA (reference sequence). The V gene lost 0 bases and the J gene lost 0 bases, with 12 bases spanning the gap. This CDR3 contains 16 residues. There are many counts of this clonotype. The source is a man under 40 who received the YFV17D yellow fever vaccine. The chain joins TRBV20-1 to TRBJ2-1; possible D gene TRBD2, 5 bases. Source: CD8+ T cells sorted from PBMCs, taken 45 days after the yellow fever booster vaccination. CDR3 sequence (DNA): TGCAGTGCTAGAGATCCCAGCGGAGGCTCCTACAATGAGCAGTTCTTC. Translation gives CSARDPSGGSYNEQFF.